This record concerns one T cell receptor beta chain sequence. This sample's TCRbeta library carried unique molecular identifier barcodes. TCRdb processed the PCR reads anew with MiXCR; each CDR3 protein has one entry. Of some 590,000 distinct CDR3 sequences in the sample, roughly 10% are singletons; the top ten hold less than 5%. The data originate from a study of T-cell reconstitution after alpha-beta-depleted transplantation in children. The germline V gene has CDR1 SQVTM and CDR2 ANQGSEA. The CDR3 covers 14 residues. V dropped 4 bases and J dropped 1 base, with 10 bases sitting between them. The clonotype was recovered from a human donor who donated a stem cell graft to a child with acute myeloid leukemia. Source: PBMCs from the stem cell graft donor, taken from the stem cell graft. The V gene is TRBV29-1, the J gene TRBJ2-2, with D perhaps TRBD1 (6 bases). For the CDR3, the DNA is TGCAGCGTTGTTGGGGGCGGGAACACCGGGGAGCTGTTTTTT. Its protein product is CSVVGGGNTGELFF.